This T cell receptor (beta chain) was captured by sequencing in a study of shared clonotypes between healthy human individuals. Worth noting for this clone: The same CDR3 can be traced to other DNA sequences in this sample.

Trimming shortened V by 1 base and J by 5 bases, and 8 bases separated the two germline ends. From germline, CDR1 is SGHTA and CDR2 FQGNSA. The CDR3 length is 13 residues. Each sorted subset replicate got 200 ng genomic DNA, roughly 30,000 genomes. Using immunoSEQ multiplex PCR, the repertoire was profiled, and TCRdb retains in-frame clones only, with some absent. This sample has 2 million to 2.5 million clones; approximately 95% occur once, and the top ten carry about 0.39%. The sample consisted of naive CD4+ T cells from PBMCs. The subset denotes: CD45RA+ positively selected. This chain connects TRBV7-2 to TRBJ2-5; D possibly corresponds to TRBD1 (6 bases). The receptor's source is a young man in good health. Some clones in this sample may be carry-over from other donors' samples. CDR3 nucleotides: TGTGCCAGCAGCTTAGGGGGGCAGGAGACCCAGTACTTC. Its protein product is CASSLGGQETQYF.